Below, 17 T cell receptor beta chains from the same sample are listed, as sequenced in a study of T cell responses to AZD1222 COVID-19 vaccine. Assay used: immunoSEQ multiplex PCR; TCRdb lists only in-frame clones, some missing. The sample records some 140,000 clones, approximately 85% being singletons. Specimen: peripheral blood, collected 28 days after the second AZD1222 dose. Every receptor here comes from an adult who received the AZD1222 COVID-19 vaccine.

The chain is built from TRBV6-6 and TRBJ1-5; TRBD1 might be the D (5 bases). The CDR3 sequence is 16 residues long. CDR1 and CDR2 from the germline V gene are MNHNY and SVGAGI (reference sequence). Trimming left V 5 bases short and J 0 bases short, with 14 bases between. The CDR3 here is CASSLIPGFSNQPQHF. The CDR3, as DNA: TGTGCCAGCAGTCTGATCCCAGGGTTTAGCAATCAGCCCCAGCATTTT.

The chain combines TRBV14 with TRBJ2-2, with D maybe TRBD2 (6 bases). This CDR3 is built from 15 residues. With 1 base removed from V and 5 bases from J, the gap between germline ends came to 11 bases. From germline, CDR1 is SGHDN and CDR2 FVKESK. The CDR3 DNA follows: TGTGCCAGCAGCCAAGTAACAGCGGGTACCGGGGAGCTGTTTTTT. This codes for CASSQVTAGTGELFF.

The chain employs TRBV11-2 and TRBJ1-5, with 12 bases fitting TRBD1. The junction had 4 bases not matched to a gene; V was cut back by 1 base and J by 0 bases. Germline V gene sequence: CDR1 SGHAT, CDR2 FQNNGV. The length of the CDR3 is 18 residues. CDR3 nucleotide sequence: TGTGCCAGCAGCTTAGGGGACAGGGGGCCTTATAGCAATCAGCCCCAGCATTTT. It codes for CASSLGDRGPYSNQPQHF.

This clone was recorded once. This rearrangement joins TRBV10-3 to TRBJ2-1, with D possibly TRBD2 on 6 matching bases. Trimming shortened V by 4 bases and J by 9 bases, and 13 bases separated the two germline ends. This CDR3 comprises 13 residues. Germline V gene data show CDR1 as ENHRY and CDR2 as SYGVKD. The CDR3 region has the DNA TGTGCCATCAGTGGGGACTCGGGGGTTGAGCAGTTCTTC. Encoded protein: CAISGDSGVEQFF.

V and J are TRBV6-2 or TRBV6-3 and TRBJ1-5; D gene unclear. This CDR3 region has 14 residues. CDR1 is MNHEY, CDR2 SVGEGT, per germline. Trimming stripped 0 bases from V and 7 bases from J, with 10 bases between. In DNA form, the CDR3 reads TGTGCCAGCAGTTACTCGGAGACGGGACAGCCCCAGCATTTT. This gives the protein CASSYSETGQPQHF.

The CDR3 region is CASSLEGANYEQYF. The CDR3, as DNA: TGTGCCAGCAGCTTGGAAGGGGCCAACTACGAGCAGTACTTC. The chain is built from TRBV7-8 and TRBJ2-7, with D possibly TRBD1 on 5 matching bases. Looked up from germline, CDR1 is SGHVS and CDR2 is FQNEAQ. V was shortened by 3 bases and J by 3 bases, with 12 bases between the two germline ends. CDR3 length: 14 amino acids.

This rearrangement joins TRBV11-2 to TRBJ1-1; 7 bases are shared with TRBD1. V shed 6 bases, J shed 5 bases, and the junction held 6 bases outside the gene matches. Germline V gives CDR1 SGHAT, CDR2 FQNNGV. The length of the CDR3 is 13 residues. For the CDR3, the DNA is TGTGCCAGCAGTGAGGGGGCAGAGACTGAAGCTTTCTTT. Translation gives CASSEGAETEAFF.

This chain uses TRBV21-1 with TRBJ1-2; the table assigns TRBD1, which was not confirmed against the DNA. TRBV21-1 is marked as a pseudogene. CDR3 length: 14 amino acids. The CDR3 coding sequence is TGTGCCAGCAGCAAAGGGACAGGGCCCTATGGCTACACCTTC. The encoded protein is CASSKGTGPYGYTF.

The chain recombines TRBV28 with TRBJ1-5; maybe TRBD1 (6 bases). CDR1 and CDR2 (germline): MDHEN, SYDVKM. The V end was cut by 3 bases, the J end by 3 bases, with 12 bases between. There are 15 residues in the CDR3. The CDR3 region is CASSLVGGNNQPQHF. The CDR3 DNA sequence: TGTGCCAGCAGTTTGGTAGGGGGTAACAATCAGCCCCAGCATTTT. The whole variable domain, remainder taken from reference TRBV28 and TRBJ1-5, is DVKVTQSSRYLVKRTGEKVFLECVQDMDHENMFWYRQDPGLGLRLIYFSYDVKMKEKGDIPEGYSVSREKKERFSLILESASTNQTSMYLCASSLVGGNNQPQHFGDGTRLSIL.

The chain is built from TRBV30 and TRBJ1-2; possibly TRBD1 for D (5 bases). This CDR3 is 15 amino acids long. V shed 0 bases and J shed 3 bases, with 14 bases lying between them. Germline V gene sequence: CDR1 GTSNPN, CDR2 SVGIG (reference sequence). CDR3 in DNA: TGTGCCTGGAGTGTGGGGGAACAGAATGACTATGGCTACACCTTC. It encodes CAWSVGEQNDYGYTF.

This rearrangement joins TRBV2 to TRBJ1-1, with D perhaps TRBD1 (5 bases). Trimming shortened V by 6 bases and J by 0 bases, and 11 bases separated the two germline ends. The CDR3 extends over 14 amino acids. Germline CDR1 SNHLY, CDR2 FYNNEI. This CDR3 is CASRYEGLNTEAFF. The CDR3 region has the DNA TGTGCCAGCAGATACGAGGGGCTGAACACTGAAGCTTTCTTT.

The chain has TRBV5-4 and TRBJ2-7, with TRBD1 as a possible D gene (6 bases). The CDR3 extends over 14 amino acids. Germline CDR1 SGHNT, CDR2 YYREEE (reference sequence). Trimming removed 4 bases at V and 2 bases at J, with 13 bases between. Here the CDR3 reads CASSPRGSPYEQYF. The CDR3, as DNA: TGTGCCAGCAGCCCCAGGGGTTCCCCCTACGAGCAGTACTTC.

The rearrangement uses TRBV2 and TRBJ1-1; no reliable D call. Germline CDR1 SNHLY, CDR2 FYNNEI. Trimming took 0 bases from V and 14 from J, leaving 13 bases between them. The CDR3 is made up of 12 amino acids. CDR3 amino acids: CASSEALGMGFF. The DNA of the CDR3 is TGTGCCAGCAGTGAAGCCCTGGGTATGGGGTTCTTT.

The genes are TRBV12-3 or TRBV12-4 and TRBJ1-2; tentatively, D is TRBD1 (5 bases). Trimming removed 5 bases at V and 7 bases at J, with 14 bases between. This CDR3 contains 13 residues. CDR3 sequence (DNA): TGTGCCAGCAGTGGGGGTCTATGGGGTGGCTACACCTTC. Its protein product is CASSGGLWGGYTF.

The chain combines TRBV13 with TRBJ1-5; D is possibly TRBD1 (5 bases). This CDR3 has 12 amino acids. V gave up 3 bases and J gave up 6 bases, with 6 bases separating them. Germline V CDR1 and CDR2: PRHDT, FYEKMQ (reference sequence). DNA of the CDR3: TGTGCCAGCAGCTTGGGGGGTCAGCCCCAGCATTTT. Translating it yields CASSLGGQPQHF.

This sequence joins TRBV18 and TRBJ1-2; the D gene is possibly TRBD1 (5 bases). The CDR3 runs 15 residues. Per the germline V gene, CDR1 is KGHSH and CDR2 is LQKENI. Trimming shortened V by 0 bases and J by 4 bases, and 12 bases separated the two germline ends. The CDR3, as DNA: TGTGCCAGCTCACCACCCCAGGGTATTCCCTATGGCTACACCTTC. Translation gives CASSPPQGIPYGYTF.

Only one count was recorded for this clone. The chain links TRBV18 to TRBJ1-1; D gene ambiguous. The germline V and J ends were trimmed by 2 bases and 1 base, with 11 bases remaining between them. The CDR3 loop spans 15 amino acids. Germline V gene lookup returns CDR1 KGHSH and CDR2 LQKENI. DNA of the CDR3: TGTGCCAGCTCACCAGTTTTAATGAAGAACACTGAAGCTTTCTTT. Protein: CASSPVLMKNTEAFF.